This T cell receptor beta chain derives from a study of T cells in Graves' hyperthyroidism and ophthalmopathy. Study details: Upon initial diagnosis and before any treatment, peripheral blood was collected. Findings of the study overall: Appearing also in blood were most of the thyroid clonotypes expanded above 0.001. Ophthalmopathy got predicted by the model a median roughly 6.4 months before its onset.

This clonotype was recorded at least ten times. What it binds is unknown. Germline values: CDR1 SGHRS, CDR2 YFSETQ. The CDR3 runs to 15 residues. V gave up 1 base and J gave up 4 bases, with 11 bases separating them. Based on clinical symptoms, serum thyroxine and TRAb, thyroid ultrasound and orbital computed tomography, diagnoses were reached. Amplification targeted TCR beta CDR3 regions from RNA transcripts. The TCR CDR3 first-round RT-PCR relied on the HTBI primer set. A single record per CDR3 protein comes from TCRdb applying MiXCR to the multiplex PCR reads. The sample includes 45,000 to 75,000 distinct CDR3 sequences, around half seen only once; the top ten take roughly 12%.

The sequenced material came from blood. The V gene is TRBV5-1, the J gene TRBJ1-4; unclear D gene. The source is a woman in her thirties with Graves' ophthalmopathy. Written as DNA, the CDR3 is TGCGCCAGCAGCTTGACCGGGCGGGTTAATGAAAAACTGTTTTTT. Its protein product is CASSLTGRVNEKLFF. Full variable domain (missing parts from reference TRBV5-1 and TRBJ1-4): KAGVTQTPRYLIKTRGQQVTLSCSPISGHRSVSWYQQTPGQGLQFLFEYFSETQRNKGNFPGRFSGRQFSNSRSEMNVSTLELGDSALYLCASSLTGRVNEKLFFGSGTQLSVL.